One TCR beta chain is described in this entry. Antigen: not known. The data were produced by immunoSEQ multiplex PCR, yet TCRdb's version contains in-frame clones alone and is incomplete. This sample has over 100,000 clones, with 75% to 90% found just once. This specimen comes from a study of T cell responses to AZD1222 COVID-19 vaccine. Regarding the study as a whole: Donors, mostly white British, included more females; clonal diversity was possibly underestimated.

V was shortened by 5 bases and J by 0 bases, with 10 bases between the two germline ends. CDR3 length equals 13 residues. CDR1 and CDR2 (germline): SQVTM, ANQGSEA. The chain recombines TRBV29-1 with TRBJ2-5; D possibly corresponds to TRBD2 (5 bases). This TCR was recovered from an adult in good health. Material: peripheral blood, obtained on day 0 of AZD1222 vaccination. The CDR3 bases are TGCAGCGTTCCCGGGGATAACCAAGAGACCCAGTACTTC. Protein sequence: CSVPGDNQETQYF.